This T cell receptor (beta chain) stems from a study of cytomegalovirus exposure and HLA in healthy donors. General study results and limits: A prior analysis recorded that most TCR beta V segments were productive about 90% or about 30% of the time. Later analysis suggested links between common viral pathogens and several top significant clusters.

Healthy people donating bone marrow made up the donors. The CDR3 is 14 amino acids. The germline V gene has CDR1 MGHDK and CDR2 SYGVNS. The ends were cut back, 7 bases at V and 8 bases at J, with 17 bases in the middle. To note about this clone: The antigen remains unidentified.

60 Vbeta and 13 Jbeta primers were used in PCR. The data were produced by immunoSEQ multiplex PCR, yet TCRdb's version contains in-frame clones alone and is incomplete. This table has roughly 250,000 clones, about four fifths appearing once. The source of this sequence is a woman in her 40s in good health and CMV-seropositive. The rearrangement links TRBV25-1 to TRBJ1-4; possible D gene TRBD1, 5 bases. The source material was PBMCs. The CDR3 DNA reads TGTGCCAGCAACCCATCGGGGGGACGGGAAAAACTGTTTTTT. This codes for CASNPSGGREKLFF.